The rows below give T cell receptor beta chains drawn from one sample of a study of cytomegalovirus exposure and HLA in healthy donors. The protocol was immunoSEQ multiplex PCR, while the TCRdb copy is restricted to in-frame clones and leaves out a portion. The sample contains approximately 150,000 clones, roughly 80% of which appear only once. Sequencing was performed on PBMCs. Every receptor here comes from a woman in her twenties or thirties in good health and CMV-seropositive. Both conserved end residues are part of each CDR3. The order of the fields is clone size, CDR3 length, V gene, J gene, D gene, CDR3 DNA, CDR3 protein. A D gene is named only where the DNA matches it firmly. The size of a clone is reported for some rows only, either as once, few or many, or as a class for expanded clones.

clone size: -; CDR3 length: 15; V gene: TRBV18; J gene: TRBJ1-1; D gene: TRBD1; CDR3 DNA: TGTGCCAGCTCGCCCGGGACAGGGAGGAACACTGAAGCTTTCTTT; CDR3 protein: CASSPGTGRNTEAFF
clone size: -; CDR3 length: 14; V gene: TRBV12-5; J gene: TRBJ2-3; D gene: -; CDR3 DNA: TGTGCTAGTGGGGACAGTTTTCTCACAGATACGCAGTATTTT; CDR3 protein: CASGDSFLTDTQYF
clone size: -; CDR3 length: 13; V gene: TRBV6-1; J gene: TRBJ2-7; D gene: -; CDR3 DNA: TGTGCCAGCAGTGAAACGACAGGTTACGAGCAGTACTTC; CDR3 protein: CASSETTGYEQYF
clone size: -; CDR3 length: 17; V gene: TRBV4-3; J gene: TRBJ2-1; D gene: TRBD2; CDR3 DNA: TGCGCCAGCAGCCAAGACCCAAGGGGAGGGGAAAACAATGAGCAGTTCTTC; CDR3 protein: CASSQDPRGGENNEQFF
clone size: -; CDR3 length: 13; V gene: TRBV2; J gene: TRBJ2-5; D gene: -; CDR3 DNA: TGTGCCAGCCTCAGGGGGGTCCAAGAGACCCAGTACTTC; CDR3 protein: CASLRGVQETQYF
clone size: -; CDR3 length: 16; V gene: TRBV4-2; J gene: TRBJ1-4; D gene: -; CDR3 DNA: TGTGCCAGCAGCCAAGACGCGGGACCCGATAATGAAAAACTGTTTTTT; CDR3 protein: CASSQDAGPDNEKLFF
clone size: -; CDR3 length: 15; V gene: TRBV7-2; J gene: TRBJ1-5; D gene: -; CDR3 DNA: TGTGCCAGCAGCTACCAACAGGGATTCGATCAGCCCCAGCATTTT; CDR3 protein: CASSYQQGFDQPQHF
clone size: -; CDR3 length: 15; V gene: TRBV6-5; J gene: TRBJ1-5; D gene: -; CDR3 DNA: TGTGCCAGCAGCGAAACCGAGGGGGGGTATCAGCCCCAGCATTTT; CDR3 protein: CASSETEGGYQPQHF
clone size: -; CDR3 length: 15; V gene: TRBV5-1; J gene: TRBJ2-1; D gene: TRBD1; CDR3 DNA: TGCGCCAGCAGCTTCGGGGACAGGGACTACAATGAGCAGTTCTTC; CDR3 protein: CASSFGDRDYNEQFF
clone size: few; CDR3 length: 14; V gene: TRBV29-1; J gene: TRBJ1-2; D gene: TRBD1; CDR3 DNA: TGCAGCGTTGAACAGGGGGTAGAGAACTATGGCTACACCTTC; CDR3 protein: CSVEQGVENYGYTF
clone size: few; CDR3 length: 11; V gene: TRBV29-1; J gene: TRBJ1-2; D gene: -; CDR3 DNA: TGCAGCGTTTCAGGGAATTATGGCTACACCTTC; CDR3 protein: CSVSGNYGYTF
clone size: -; CDR3 length: 13; V gene: TRBV29-1; J gene: TRBJ1-5; D gene: -; CDR3 DNA: TGCAGCGTCCCAGGAGGGGGCAATCAGCCCCAGCATTTT; CDR3 protein: CSVPGGGNQPQHF
clone size: -; CDR3 length: 14; V gene: TRBV4-1; J gene: TRBJ1-4; D gene: TRBD1; CDR3 DNA: TGCGCCAGCAGCCTGGGACAGCAGAATGAAAAACTGTTTTTT; CDR3 protein: CASSLGQQNEKLFF
clone size: -; CDR3 length: 15; V gene: TRBV6-5; J gene: TRBJ2-1; D gene: TRBD1; CDR3 DNA: TGTGCCAGCAGTTCCGGGACAGGGTACCACAATGAGCAGTTCTTC; CDR3 protein: CASSSGTGYHNEQFF
clone size: -; CDR3 length: 14; V gene: TRBV9; J gene: TRBJ1-5; D gene: TRBD1; CDR3 DNA: TGTGCCAGCAGCGCCAGGGGGAAGAATCAGCCCCAGCATTTT; CDR3 protein: CASSARGKNQPQHF
clone size: -; CDR3 length: 16; V gene: TRBV9; J gene: TRBJ2-3; D gene: -; CDR3 DNA: TGTGCCAGCAGCGTTGGTAGGGGTTTTAGCACAGATACGCAGTATTTT; CDR3 protein: CASSVGRGFSTDTQYF
clone size: -; CDR3 length: 14; V gene: TRBV5-1; J gene: TRBJ1-1; D gene: -; CDR3 DNA: TGCGCCAGCAGCCAGCTTACAGGGAACACTGAAGCTTTCTTT; CDR3 protein: CASSQLTGNTEAFF
clone size: -; CDR3 length: 15; V gene: TRBV5-4; J gene: TRBJ1-2; D gene: -; CDR3 DNA: TGTGCCAGCAGCTCCAGGGGTGAGCAAAACTATGGCTACACCTTC; CDR3 protein: CASSSRGEQNYGYTF
clone size: once; CDR3 length: 13; V gene: TRBV29-1; J gene: TRBJ1-5; D gene: -; CDR3 DNA: TGCAGCGTTGCGGGAACTGGTCTTAAGCCCCAGCATTTT; CDR3 protein: CSVAGTGLKPQHF
clone size: -; CDR3 length: 15; V gene: TRBV7-9; J gene: TRBJ1-4; D gene: TRBD1; CDR3 DNA: TGTTCCAGCAGCTTGAATGACAGGGAGGTTGAAAAACTGTTTTTT; CDR3 protein: CSSSLNDREVEKLFF
clone size: -; CDR3 length: 14; V gene: TRBV7-2; J gene: TRBJ1-1; D gene: TRBD1; CDR3 DNA: TGTGCCAGCAGCTTAACAGGGGGAAACCCTGAAGCTTTCTTT; CDR3 protein: CASSLTGGNPEAFF
clone size: -; CDR3 length: 10; V gene: TRBV29-1; J gene: TRBJ1-1; D gene: -; CDR3 DNA: TGCAGCGGGCTGTTAACTGAAGCTTTCTTT; CDR3 protein: CSGLLTEAFF
clone size: -; CDR3 length: 11; V gene: TRBV5-8; J gene: TRBJ2-7; D gene: -; CDR3 DNA: TGTGCCAGCAGCTTTCCTTACGAGCAGTACTTC; CDR3 protein: CASSFPYEQYF
clone size: -; CDR3 length: 18; V gene: TRBV7-2; J gene: TRBJ2-3; D gene: -; CDR3 DNA: TGTGCCAGCAGCCCGAGAAGTCTCTTTTCTTCTAGCACAGATACGCAGTATTTT; CDR3 protein: CASSPRSLFSSSTDTQYF
clone size: -; CDR3 length: 13; V gene: TRBV4-3; J gene: TRBJ2-7; D gene: TRBD1; CDR3 DNA: TGCGCCAGCAGCCAACGACAGGGGAACGAGCAGTACTTC; CDR3 protein: CASSQRQGNEQYF
clone size: -; CDR3 length: 16; V gene: TRBV4-2; J gene: TRBJ2-3; D gene: TRBD1; CDR3 DNA: TGTGCCAGCAGCCAAGATTGGGGACAGGGTACGGATACGCAGTATTTT; CDR3 protein: CASSQDWGQGTDTQYF
clone size: -; CDR3 length: 15; V gene: TRBV19; J gene: TRBJ2-7; D gene: TRBD1; CDR3 DNA: TGTGCCAGTAGTGCCAGGGGGAGATCGGAAAACGAGCAGTACTTC; CDR3 protein: CASSARGRSENEQYF
clone size: -; CDR3 length: 18; V gene: TRBV4-3; J gene: TRBJ2-3; D gene: TRBD1; CDR3 DNA: TGCGCCAGCAGCCAAGATCTGAACAGGGGGCTAAGGTGGGATACGCAGTATTTT; CDR3 protein: CASSQDLNRGLRWDTQYF
clone size: -; CDR3 length: 13; V gene: TRBV4-2; J gene: TRBJ2-7; D gene: -; CDR3 DNA: TGTGCCAGCAGCCAAGAGGTGGTCGGCGAGCAGTACTTC; CDR3 protein: CASSQEVVGEQYF
clone size: -; CDR3 length: 12; V gene: TRBV7-9; J gene: TRBJ1-3; D gene: -; CDR3 DNA: TGTGCCAGCAGCACTTCTGGAAACACCATATATTTT; CDR3 protein: CASSTSGNTIYF
clone size: -; CDR3 length: 15; V gene: TRBV7-8; J gene: TRBJ1-3; D gene: TRBD1; CDR3 DNA: TGTGCCAGCAGCCTCAAGGGGGCTTCTGGAAACACCATATATTTT; CDR3 protein: CASSLKGASGNTIYF
clone size: once; CDR3 length: 13; V gene: TRBV7-9; J gene: TRBJ2-5; D gene: -; CDR3 DNA: TGTGCCAGCAGCCCACCGGATGCGGGGACCCAGTACTTC; CDR3 protein: CASSPPDAGTQYF
clone size: -; CDR3 length: 12; V gene: TRBV28; J gene: TRBJ1-5; D gene: -; CDR3 DNA: TGTGCCAGCAGTTCGTACAGTCAGCCCCAGCATTTT; CDR3 protein: CASSSYSQPQHF
clone size: -; CDR3 length: 13; V gene: TRBV9; J gene: TRBJ2-3; D gene: -; CDR3 DNA: TGTGCCAGCAGCGTCCGGGTCGGGGATACGCAGTATTTT; CDR3 protein: CASSVRVGDTQYF
clone size: -; CDR3 length: 16; V gene: TRBV4-3; J gene: TRBJ2-1; D gene: -; CDR3 DNA: TGCGCCAGCAGCCAATCCCGGACACCTTATTCCAATGAGCAGTTCTTC; CDR3 protein: CASSQSRTPYSNEQFF
clone size: -; CDR3 length: 16; V gene: TRBV7-9; J gene: TRBJ1-5; D gene: TRBD1; CDR3 DNA: TGTGCCAGCAGCTTAGACGGAAGGGGGCAGGATCAGCCCCAGCATTTT; CDR3 protein: CASSLDGRGQDQPQHF
clone size: -; CDR3 length: 15; V gene: TRBV9; J gene: TRBJ2-1; D gene: TRBD2; CDR3 DNA: TGTGCCAGCAGCGTAACTAGCGGGGCCGACAATGAGCAGTTCTTC; CDR3 protein: CASSVTSGADNEQFF
clone size: -; CDR3 length: 17; V gene: TRBV7-9; J gene: TRBJ1-6; D gene: -; CDR3 DNA: TGTGCCAGCAGCTTATCCAACAGATACTCCTATAATTCACCCCTCCACTTT; CDR3 protein: CASSLSNRYSYNSPLHF
clone size: -; CDR3 length: 15; V gene: TRBV7-2; J gene: TRBJ2-5; D gene: -; CDR3 DNA: TGTGCCAGCAGCTTACGAAGGACAGTACAAGAGACCCAGTACTTC; CDR3 protein: CASSLRRTVQETQYF
clone size: -; CDR3 length: 11; V gene: TRBV20-1; J gene: TRBJ2-1; D gene: TRBD2; CDR3 DNA: TGCAGGGGGGGGGATAGTAATGAGCAGTTCTTC; CDR3 protein: CRGGDSNEQFF
clone size: few; CDR3 length: 17; V gene: TRBV7-8; J gene: TRBJ1-2; D gene: TRBD1; CDR3 DNA: TGTGCCAGCAGCTTGGGCAGGGGGAATTTTCGGTACTATGGCTACACCTTC; CDR3 protein: CASSLGRGNFRYYGYTF
clone size: -; CDR3 length: 13; V gene: TRBV5-4; J gene: TRBJ2-5; D gene: -; CDR3 DNA: TGTGCCAGCAGCTTTGGCTTCCAAGAGACCCAGTACTTC; CDR3 protein: CASSFGFQETQYF
clone size: -; CDR3 length: 11; V gene: TRBV6-5; J gene: TRBJ2-7; D gene: -; CDR3 DNA: TGTGCCAGCAGTTACGTAAACGAGCAGTACTTC; CDR3 protein: CASSYVNEQYF
clone size: once; CDR3 length: 16; V gene: TRBV19; J gene: TRBJ2-1; D gene: -; CDR3 DNA: TGTGCCAGTAGTAGGACCTTGGCAGGGGTGCACAATGAGCAGTTCTTC; CDR3 protein: CASSRTLAGVHNEQFF
clone size: -; CDR3 length: 15; V gene: TRBV4-2; J gene: TRBJ2-5; D gene: TRBD2; CDR3 DNA: TGTGCCAGCAGCCTCCGAGCGGGAGTCGGGGAGACCCAGTACTTC; CDR3 protein: CASSLRAGVGETQYF
clone size: -; CDR3 length: 15; V gene: TRBV19; J gene: TRBJ1-6; D gene: TRBD1; CDR3 DNA: TGTGCCAGTAGTAGCCGGACAGGGATTGGGTCACCCCTCCACTTT; CDR3 protein: CASSSRTGIGSPLHF
clone size: -; CDR3 length: 15; V gene: TRBV28; J gene: TRBJ2-7; D gene: TRBD1; CDR3 DNA: TGTGCCAGCAGGGTCCACACGGGACAGGGGTACGAGCAGTACTTC; CDR3 protein: CASRVHTGQGYEQYF
clone size: once; CDR3 length: 13; V gene: TRBV7-9; J gene: TRBJ2-1; D gene: TRBD2; CDR3 DNA: TGTGCCAGCAGCCGAACCGGGGGGAATGAGCAGTTCTTC; CDR3 protein: CASSRTGGNEQFF
clone size: few; CDR3 length: 17; V gene: TRBV4-2; J gene: TRBJ2-3; D gene: -; CDR3 DNA: TGTGCCAGCAGCCAAGAGTATACCGGTCCTTACACAGATACGCAGTATTTT; CDR3 protein: CASSQEYTGPYTDTQYF
clone size: -; CDR3 length: 14; V gene: TRBV2; J gene: TRBJ1-5; D gene: -; CDR3 DNA: TGTGCCAGCAGGGACAGTTATAGCAATCAGCCCCAGCATTTT; CDR3 protein: CASRDSYSNQPQHF
clone size: -; CDR3 length: 15; V gene: TRBV2; J gene: TRBJ2-7; D gene: -; CDR3 DNA: TGTGCCAGCAGTGAGGGTCGGGGGACCTCCTACGAGCAGTACTTC; CDR3 protein: CASSEGRGTSYEQYF
clone size: -; CDR3 length: 17; V gene: TRBV7-9; J gene: TRBJ2-2; D gene: TRBD1; CDR3 DNA: TGTGCCAGCAGCTTAGAGGCCGGGACAGAGAACACCGGGGAGCTGTTTTTT; CDR3 protein: CASSLEAGTENTGELFF
clone size: -; CDR3 length: 17; V gene: TRBV7-9; J gene: TRBJ2-3; D gene: TRBD2; CDR3 DNA: TGTGCCAGCAGCTTGGGACTAGCGGGGGGGCCCACAGATACGCAGTATTTT; CDR3 protein: CASSLGLAGGPTDTQYF
clone size: -; CDR3 length: 14; V gene: TRBV30; J gene: TRBJ1-2; D gene: -; CDR3 DNA: TGTGCCTGGAGTGGAGGGACAACCACCCATGGCTACACCTTC; CDR3 protein: CAWSGGTTTHGYTF
clone size: -; CDR3 length: 18; V gene: TRBV5-4; J gene: TRBJ2-2; D gene: TRBD1; CDR3 DNA: TGTGCCAGCAGCGTGGGACAGGGGAGTGGTTTAAACACCGGGGAGCTGTTTTTT; CDR3 protein: CASSVGQGSGLNTGELFF